This is a list of T cell receptor beta chains from one sample in a study of shared clonotypes between healthy human individuals. The table came from immunoSEQ multiplex PCR; TCRdb's copy has only in-frame clones and leaves some out. The sample shows 1 million to 1.2 million clones, roughly 80% of them seen only once. Material: memory CD4+ T cells from PBMCs. The receptors shown here come from a man aged 18 to 30 in good health. Some clones in this sample may be carry-over from other donors' samples. Both conserved end residues are part of each CDR3. Fields, in order: J gene, V gene, clone size, D gene, CDR3 DNA, CDR3 protein. The D gene is left open where the match is weak. A row's size may be missing; if present it is once, few, many or a size class.

TRBJ2-7	TRBV11-3	.	TRBD2	TGTGCCAGCAGCTCCTCCGGGACTAGCGGGAGATTCGAGCAGTACTTC	CASSSSGTSGRFEQYF
TRBJ1-1	TRBV5-1	.	TRBD1	TGCGCCAGCAGCTCCGGGACAGGGGCCTCTTGGGCTTTCTTT	CASSSGTGASWAFF
TRBJ2-1	TRBV5-1	.	TRBD2	TGCGCCAGCAGCTTGGAACTGGGGGGGTACAATGAGCAGTTCTTC	CASSLELGGYNEQFF
TRBJ2-4	TRBV7-9	once	.	TGTGCCAGCAGCTTAGCGGGATCCTCCTCGAACATTCAGTACTTC	CASSLAGSSSNIQYF
TRBJ1-1	TRBV28	.	TRBD1	TGTGCCAGCAGTTTACCCGGACAGGTTGAAGCTTTCTTT	CASSLPGQVEAFF
TRBJ2-5	TRBV5-1	.	TRBD2	TGCGCCAGCAGCTTGGCCGGGACTAGCGGGAGAGCAGAGACCCAGTACTTC	CASSLAGTSGRAETQYF
TRBJ2-6	TRBV7-8	.	.	TGTGCCAGCAGCGATGCAGACCCACAAAGTCGGGCCAACGTCCTGACTTTC	CASSDADPQSRANVLTF
TRBJ2-7	TRBV11-2	.	.	TGTGCCAGCAGCCAGGAGGGGGGATCGTACTTC	CASSQEGGSYF
TRBJ2-3	TRBV4-1	few	.	TGCGCCAGCAGCCACGGGCAGGGAAGAGCAGATACGCAGTATTTT	CASSHGQGRADTQYF
TRBJ2-7	TRBV5-4	.	.	TGTGCCAGCAGCTTGGTGTCAGGGGAAGGCTACGAGCAGTACTTC	CASSLVSGEGYEQYF
TRBJ2-3	TRBV7-9	.	TRBD1	TGTGCCAGCAGCGCCGGGACAGGGCCGACAGATACGCAGTATTTT	CASSAGTGPTDTQYF
TRBJ1-1	TRBV6-5	.	TRBD1	TGTGCCAGCAGTTATGCAGGGGGCCCCGAAGCTTTCTTT	CASSYAGGPEAFF
TRBJ1-1	TRBV5-1	once	.	TGCGCCAGCTCACCGGACGCCATGAACACTGAAGCTTTCTTT	CASSPDAMNTEAFF
TRBJ1-2	TRBV28	.	.	TGTGCCATCGGAGATGATGGCTACACCTTC	CAIGDDGYTF
TRBJ2-1	TRBV27	.	TRBD2	TGTGCCAGCAGAATAGGACTAGCGGGATACAATGAGCAGTTCTTC	CASRIGLAGYNEQFF
TRBJ2-7	TRBV2	once	TRBD2	TGTGCCAGCAGTGATCGAGCGGGAGTCAGGGGAGAGCAGTACTTC	CASSDRAGVRGEQYF
TRBJ1-1	TRBV18	.	TRBD1	TGTGCCAGCTCACGAGGACAGGGACTGATCTCGAACACTGAAGCTTTCTTT	CASSRGQGLISNTEAFF
TRBJ2-7	TRBV28	few	.	TGTGCCAGCAGTACCCCCGGGCTTTCCTACGAGCAGTACTTC	CASSTPGLSYEQYF
TRBJ1-1	TRBV19	.	.	TGTGCCAGTAGTATTTTCCCGGGCACTGAAGCTTTCTTT	CASSIFPGTEAFF
TRBJ2-1	TRBV5-4	.	TRBD2	TGTGCCAGCAGCGTGGGTGGACTAGCGGGAGGATCCAATGAGCAGTTCTTC	CASSVGGLAGGSNEQFF
TRBJ2-6	TRBV2	few	TRBD2	TGTGCCAGCACTGCCCAGCGGGAGGGCGGGGCCAACGTCCTGACTTTC	CASTAQREGGANVLTF
TRBJ2-7	TRBV28	few	TRBD2	TGTGCCAGCAGTTTACGGGGGGGAGGGCCGGTCGAGCAGTACTTC	CASSLRGGGPVEQYF
TRBJ2-2	TRBV28	.	.	TGTGCCAGTCGACCCTCGGGGGTGAACACCGGGGAGCTGTTTTTT	CASRPSGVNTGELFF
TRBJ1-1	TRBV28	.	TRBD1	TGTGCCAGCAGTATGCGACAGGGGGCGGCTGAAGCTTTCTTT	CASSMRQGAAEAFF
TRBJ2-1	TRBV28	once	.	TGTGCCAGCAGCCCCGGGACGTCGGATTACAATGAGCAGTTCTTC	CASSPGTSDYNEQFF
TRBJ1-1	TRBV7-3	few	.	TGTGCCAGCAGCCCCCTAGGGCTCAACACTGAAGCTTTCTTT	CASSPLGLNTEAFF
TRBJ1-2	TRBV29-1	.	.	TGCAGCGTTGAAGAGCGGACGGATTATGGCTACACCTTC	CSVEERTDYGYTF
TRBJ2-7	TRBV5-1	few	.	TGCGCCAGCAGCTTCTGGTACGGAAACTACGAGCAGTACTTC	CASSFWYGNYEQYF
TRBJ2-1	TRBV4-2	.	TRBD2	TGTGCCAGCAGCCAAGTAGCGGGAGGGAAGAATGAGCAGTTCTTC	CASSQVAGGKNEQFF
TRBJ2-1	TRBV10-2	.	TRBD1	TGCGCCAGCAGTGGAACCGGGACAGCCTCCTACAATGAGCAGTTCTTC	CASSGTGTASYNEQFF
TRBJ2-1	TRBV7-2	.	.	TGTGCCAGCAGTTCAACGGGACCCCCGGTAGGTGAAAGGAATGAGCAGTTCTTC	CASSSTGPPVGERNEQFF
TRBJ2-2	TRBV7-9	.	.	TGTGCCAGCAGCCGGGGCGGGGGCGCGAACACCGGGGAGCTGTTTTTT	CASSRGGGANTGELFF
TRBJ2-1	TRBV4-2	.	TRBD2	TGTGCCAGCAGCTTACGGACTAGCGGGAGAGGGGAGCGAGACAATGAGCAGTTCTTC	CASSLRTSGRGERDNEQFF
TRBJ1-2	TRBV6-1	.	.	TGTGCCAGCGCGGGCAAACTGGGAACCTTC	CASAGKLGTF
TRBJ2-5	TRBV10-3	.	.	TGTGCCATCAGTGATTTAGGATTCATAAGGGGGCAAGAGACCCAGTACTTC	CAISDLGFIRGQETQYF
TRBJ2-2	TRBV4-1	once	TRBD2	TGCGCCAGCAGCCCTATAGCGGGAGGGCCTTCCGGGGAGCTGTTTTTT	CASSPIAGGPSGELFF
TRBJ1-2	TRBV18	.	.	TGTGCCAGCTCACCGACCGCAGGGGATGATGGCTACACCTTC	CASSPTAGDDGYTF
TRBJ2-5	TRBV7-3	.	.	TGTGCCAGCAGCTCCCTCCCGGGACCGCAAGAGACCCAGTACTTC	CASSSLPGPQETQYF
TRBJ2-1	TRBV7-2	.	.	TGTGCCAGCAGCTTTGGTATTGGGGGTCAGAATGAGCAGTTCTTC	CASSFGIGGQNEQFF
TRBJ2-3	TRBV5-1	.	.	TGCGCCAGCAGCTTGGGCACATACACCACAGATACGCAGTATTTT	CASSLGTYTTDTQYF
TRBJ2-3	TRBV5-1	.	TRBD1	TGCGCCAGCAGCTTGTATGGGACAGGTTTCAATACGCAGTATTTT	CASSLYGTGFNTQYF
TRBJ2-5	TRBV4-2	.	TRBD2	TGTGCCAGCAGCCCCGCTCCTAGCGGGAGTAAAGAGACCCAGTACTTC	CASSPAPSGSKETQYF
TRBJ2-3	TRBV10-3	.	.	TGTGCCATCAGTGAGTCGCTATCCAGATCCCCCCCCGGATTT	CAISESLSRSPPGF
TRBJ1-1	TRBV6-5	.	.	TGTGCCAGCAGTTACTCGAGTTGGACATCTGAAGCTTTCTTT	CASSYSSWTSEAFF
TRBJ2-1	TRBV28	.	.	TGTGCCAGCAGTTCTCCCGGGAGATACAATGAGCAGTTCTTC	CASSSPGRYNEQFF
TRBJ1-5	TRBV7-3	.	.	TGTGCCAGCAGCACAGATAGGAATCAGCCCCAGCATTTT	CASSTDRNQPQHF
TRBJ2-1	TRBV5-1	.	TRBD2	TGCGCCAGCAGCCGAACCGGGACTAGTGTTTATGAGCAGTTCTTC	CASSRTGTSVYEQFF
TRBJ2-1	TRBV5-1	once	.	TGCGCCAGCAGCTTGGCGGGCTCCTACAATGAGCAGTTCTTC	CASSLAGSYNEQFF
TRBJ1-5	TRBV4-1	.	TRBD1	TGCGCCAGCAGCCTCCCTCCGGACAGGGGGCGAGGGATGAACAATCAGCCCCAGCATTTT	CASSLPPDRGRGMNNQPQHF
TRBJ2-1	TRBV5-4	.	TRBD1	TGTGCCAGCAGCAGCCCGGGACAGGGGCCCTACAATGAGCAGTTCTTC	CASSSPGQGPYNEQFF
TRBJ2-5	TRBV9	.	.	TGTGCCAGCAGCGTTGGCCTAGGGCGGGCTTTAGAGACCCAGTACTTC	CASSVGLGRALETQYF
TRBJ2-1	TRBV28	few	TRBD2	TGTGCCTCCGGAGGACTAGCGCGATATGAGCAGTTCTTC	CASGGLARYEQFF
TRBJ2-3	TRBV2	.	.	TGTGCCAGCAGGGAACGGCGGAGTAGCACAGATACGCAGTATTTT	CASRERRSSTDTQYF
TRBJ2-7	TRBV5-6	.	.	TGTGCCAGCAGCTTGTTGCGAGGGGACGAGCAGTACTTC	CASSLLRGDEQYF